The text below deals with one T cell receptor beta chain. Its antigen specificity is not known. No base quality values were provided; no much bigger clone lies one nucleotide off. These data belong to a study of blood T cell repertoires in COVID-19 (dated by TCRdb to 2020 to 2022). Background on the whole study: Samples from collaborators originated in the United States, Italy and Spain and spanned both the acute and convalescent phases of COVID-19. The material from the prospective study consisted of cDNA or gDNA derived from T cells, B-cell-depleted T cells, or PBMCs. Deeply sampled blood TCRbeta repertoires from subjects exposed to, actively infected with, or recovered from COVID-19 were included in the dataset. The repertoires were made available in a free public database intended to serve as a resource for research on the immune response to SARS-CoV-2. The samples were drawn from two sources: the first 160 participants of the ongoing ImmuneRACE study, and approximately 1,300 subjects contributed by 6 global collaborators. Nearly every sample came with metadata listing a de-identified subject ID, COVID-19 status, age in years and sex. Where available, HLA class I and class II types were obtained from metadata supplied by the sample provider rather than from assay-based typing.

Collaborating institutions collected whole blood in K2EDTA tubes following their own protocols. For TCRbeta analysis, collaborators shipped samples as frozen whole blood, isolated PBMCs, or DNA extracted from either of those sample types. Overall study results and their limits: The quantity of clinical and demographic metadata differed by source and by participant and was supplied without curation.

TCRbeta CDR3 regions were amplified from genomic DNA by means of the immunoSEQ Assay, a bias-controlled multiplex PCR. The original pipeline was this. The number of nucleated cells in each sample was estimated from the amplification of reference gene primers within the assay. To quantify the absolute abundance of each unique TCRbeta CDR3 rearrangement, sequence reads were collapsed and filtered. Productive Simpson clonality was computed per sample as the square root of Simpson's diversity index over productive rearrangements. TCRdb carries this immuneACCESS record with in-frame sequences only. Its versions omit some clonotypes, under half of them owing to an unresolved V gene in the studies checked, with the rest unexplained. V and J calls and clone size are those listed in that table; D and trimming were worked out from the DNA. The sample table contains 140,000 to 150,000 clones; only one count was recorded for about 88% of them. The ten largest make up 2% to 3% of the sample.

Including the terminal cysteine and phenylalanine, the CDR3 comprises 14 residues. Kept here is only the CDR3 DNA, which spans 42 bases and is read in frame from base 1. Sequences MNHNY (CDR1) and SVGAGI (CDR2) are obtained from the germline V gene (reference sequence). V has 6 bases trimmed and J has 4 bases trimmed; junction bases matching no gene number 7. This TCR derives from a human donor with acute or convalescent COVID-19. The donor label of this sample is uncertain. The chain was built from TRBV6-6 and TRBJ1-1, with 8 junctional bases fitting TRBD1. Input material: peripheral blood. The CDR3 reads as follows: CASRKTGEATEAFF. At the DNA level, the sequence is TGTGCCAGCAGAAAGACAGGGGAGGCCACTGAAGCTTTCTTT.